A selection of T cell receptor beta chains follows, all from one sample in a study of T cell responses to AZD1222 COVID-19 vaccine. Libraries were prepared by immunoSEQ multiplex PCR; TCRdb keeps only in-frame clonotypes and omits some of them. The sample holds over 140,000 clones, 80% to 95% seen once. This specimen was peripheral blood, taken 28 days after the second AZD1222 dose. These TCRs come from an adult who received the AZD1222 COVID-19 vaccine. CDR3s include the opening cysteine and the closing phenylalanine or tryptophan. The D gene is left open where the match is weak. A clone size is listed for some rows: how often the clone was seen (once, few, many), or a class if it is expanded.

j_call | clone_size | d_call | v_call | cdr3_nt | cdr3_aa
TRBJ1-1 | NA | TRBD1 | TRBV12-3/TRBV12-4 | TGTGCCAGCGGACAGGGTTCGAACACTGAAGCTTTCTTT | CASGQGSNTEAFF
TRBJ2-1 | NA | TRBD2 | TRBV5-4 | TGTGCCAGCAGCTTGACTAGCGGTTCCTACAATGAGCAGTTCTTC | CASSLTSGSYNEQFF
TRBJ2-1 | NA | TRBD2 | TRBV29-1 | TGCACCGGGGGGTCATCCTACAATGAGCAGTTCTTC | CTGGSSYNEQFF
TRBJ2-7 | NA | NA | TRBV4-1 | TGCGCCAGCAGCCAAGATTTAGGGGGCTCCTACGAGCAGTACTTC | CASSQDLGGSYEQYF
TRBJ1-4 | NA | TRBD1 | TRBV6-5 | TGTGCCACCTCGCGGGCGGACAGGGGTTATGAAAAACTGTTTTTT | CATSRADRGYEKLFF
TRBJ2-5 | once | TRBD2 | TRBV7-7 | TGTGCTAGCAGCTTAGATCTAGCGGGAGGTGGAGAGACCCAGTACTTC | CASSLDLAGGGETQYF
TRBJ1-1 | NA | NA | TRBV19 | TGTGCCAGTAGTATAGAGGGACGGATGAACACTGAAGCTTTCTTT | CASSIEGRMNTEAFF
TRBJ1-5 | NA | NA | TRBV15 | TGTGCCACCAGCAGAGTCACTAGCAATCAGCCCCAGCATTTT | CATSRVTSNQPQHF
TRBJ1-2 | NA | TRBD1 | TRBV3-1/TRBV3-2 | TGTGCCAGCAGCAGCCGACAGGGGGCCTATGGCTACACCTTC | CASSSRQGAYGYTF
TRBJ2-4 | NA | NA | TRBV21-1 | TGTGCCAGCAGCAAAAAGGGTTTCTCGGGCAAAAACATTCAGTACTTC | CASSKKGFSGKNIQYF
TRBJ2-7 | NA | NA | TRBV10-3 | TGTGCCATCAGTGAGTATGGGGGCCGCTCCTACGAGCAGTACTTC | CAISEYGGRSYEQYF
TRBJ2-7 | NA | TRBD2 | TRBV19 | TGTGCCAGTAGTATAGAGGCCCGGCGGGAGGGCACCGGTTCCTACGAGCAGTACTTC | CASSIEARREGTGSYEQYF
TRBJ1-1 | NA | NA | TRBV27 | TGTGCCAGCAGTATAATGCCGCCGAGAGGGGGCACTGAAGCTTTCTTT | CASSIMPPRGGTEAFF
TRBJ1-5 | NA | NA | TRBV19 | TGTGCCAGTAGTAAGGTCTCATCAGGGCGTCGCAATCAGCCCCAGCATTTT | CASSKVSSGRRNQPQHF
TRBJ2-6 | once | NA | TRBV18 | TGTGCCAGCTCAGCCAGTGCCAGTCTCTCTGGGGCCAACGTCCTGACTTTC | CASSASASLSGANVLTF
TRBJ1-2 | NA | TRBD1 | TRBV28 | TGTGCCAGCAGACGAACAGGGGGCGGTGGCTACACCTTC | CASRRTGGGGYTF
TRBJ2-7 | NA | TRBD2 | TRBV3-1/TRBV3-2 | TGTGCCAGCAGCCAAAGAGGGAGGGACTACGAGCAGTACTTC | CASSQRGRDYEQYF
TRBJ1-4 | once | NA | TRBV25-1 | TGTGCCAGCACCGGAGCCTTGGCTGAAAAACTGTTTTTT | CASTGALAEKLFF
TRBJ1-1 | NA | NA | TRBV28 | TGTGCCAGCATCTTAAGGGGGGCGGGGGACACTGAAGCTTTCTTT | CASILRGAGDTEAFF
TRBJ1-6 | NA | TRBD1 | TRBV28 | TGTGCCAGCACCTCACAGAAACAGGGGACCAATAATTCACCCCTCCACTTT | CASTSQKQGTNNSPLHF
TRBJ2-7 | NA | TRBD1 | TRBV27 | TGTGCCAGCAGTTTAGCGACAGGGGGCTTCGACGAGCAGTACTTC | CASSLATGGFDEQYF
TRBJ2-7 | NA | TRBD2 | TRBV15 | TGTGCCACCAGCAGAGGGTTCAATTGGGGGACTAGGCCAAATTTTATATACTACGAGCAGTACTTC | CATSRGFNWGTRPNFIYYEQYF
TRBJ2-5 | NA | TRBD1 | TRBV5-1 | TGCGCCAGCAGCCCGGACAGGGGAGAGACCCAGTACTTC | CASSPDRGETQYF
TRBJ2-5 | NA | NA | TRBV3-1/TRBV3-2 | TGTGCCAGCAGCCAAGATAAAAAGACCCAGTACTTC | CASSQDKKTQYF
TRBJ1-1 | NA | NA | TRBV19 | TGTGCCAGTAATGGGGGAACTGAAGCTTTCTTT | CASNGGTEAFF
TRBJ2-7 | NA | TRBD1 | TRBV6-1 | TGTGCCAGCAGTGAATACATTAAGGGACAGAGCTACGAGCAGTACTTC | CASSEYIKGQSYEQYF
TRBJ2-6 | NA | NA | TRBV19 | TGTGCCAGTAGGATATCTGGGGCCAACGTCCTGACTTTC | CASRISGANVLTF
TRBJ2-5 | NA | NA | TRBV10-1 | TGCGCCAGCAGTGAGGGGGAGAGCGGCGAGACCCAGTACTTC | CASSEGESGETQYF
TRBJ2-1 | once | NA | TRBV28 | TGTGCCAGCAGTTTACCCCTAGGGAGCTCCTACAATGAGCAGTTCTTC | CASSLPLGSSYNEQFF
TRBJ1-4 | NA | NA | TRBV6-1 | TGTGCCAGCAGTCCCCGACGAGGAACTAATGAAAAACTGTTTTTT | CASSPRRGTNEKLFF
TRBJ1-5 | NA | TRBD1 | TRBV5-1 | TGCGCCAGCAGTACAGGGGGTATCGATCAGCCCCAGCATTTT | CASSTGGIDQPQHF
TRBJ2-3 | few | NA | TRBV5-1 | TGCGCCAGCAGCTTGGGAGTGACCAGGGTGGCAGATACGCAGTATTTT | CASSLGVTRVADTQYF
TRBJ2-1 | NA | TRBD1 | TRBV7-9 | TGTGCCAGCAGCCTAGGACAGGGGGCGTACAATGAGCAGTTCTTC | CASSLGQGAYNEQFF
TRBJ2-7 | NA | TRBD1 | TRBV2 | TGTGCCAGCAGTGGACAGGGTTTCGAGCAGTACTTC | CASSGQGFEQYF
TRBJ1-1 | NA | TRBD1 | TRBV12-3/TRBV12-4 | TGTGCCAGCAACCCGACAGGGGACGCTGAAGCTTTCTTT | CASNPTGDAEAFF
TRBJ2-5 | NA | TRBD2 | TRBV3-1/TRBV3-2 | TGTGCCAGCAGCCACCCCACTAGCGACCAAGAGACCCAGTACTTC | CASSHPTSDQETQYF
TRBJ2-7 | NA | NA | TRBV4-1 | TGCGCCAGCAGCTCCCTTGACGGCACCTACGAGCAGTACTTC | CASSSLDGTYEQYF